This entry concerns a single T cell receptor (beta chain). The antigen is unknown. Original processing notes: ImmunoSEQ yielded junction-only sequences lacking quality scores, so filtering differed. The repertoire was sequenced with immunoSEQ multiplex PCR; TCRdb's copy has only in-frame clones and lacks some. That table gives V, J and clone size, and the DNA gave D and trimming. The sample shows 760,000 or so clones, 96% of them seen only once. Naive CD8 cells comprised CD45RO-negative, CCR7-positively selected cells, excluding terminally differentiated effector memory CD45RA+ cells. This specimen belongs to a study of shared clonotypes between healthy human individuals. Overall study: Aged 18 to 49, the donors were two women and a few men. Study-wide results and caveats: Naive CD4 clonotypes were shared across several donors at 4% to 5%.

The CDR3 covers 15 residues. Trimming stripped 3 bases from V and 6 bases from J, with 15 bases between. Looked up from germline, CDR1 is SGDLS and CDR2 is YYNGEE. This chain connects TRBV9 to TRBJ2-2; D might be TRBD1 (6 bases). Sequenced sample: naive CD8+ T cells sorted from blood. The sequence was obtained from a man aged 25-45 years in good health. The CDR3 DNA reads as TGTGCCAGCAGCGGAATTACAGGGATCGCCGGGGAGCTGTTTTTT. This gives the protein CASSGITGIAGELFF.